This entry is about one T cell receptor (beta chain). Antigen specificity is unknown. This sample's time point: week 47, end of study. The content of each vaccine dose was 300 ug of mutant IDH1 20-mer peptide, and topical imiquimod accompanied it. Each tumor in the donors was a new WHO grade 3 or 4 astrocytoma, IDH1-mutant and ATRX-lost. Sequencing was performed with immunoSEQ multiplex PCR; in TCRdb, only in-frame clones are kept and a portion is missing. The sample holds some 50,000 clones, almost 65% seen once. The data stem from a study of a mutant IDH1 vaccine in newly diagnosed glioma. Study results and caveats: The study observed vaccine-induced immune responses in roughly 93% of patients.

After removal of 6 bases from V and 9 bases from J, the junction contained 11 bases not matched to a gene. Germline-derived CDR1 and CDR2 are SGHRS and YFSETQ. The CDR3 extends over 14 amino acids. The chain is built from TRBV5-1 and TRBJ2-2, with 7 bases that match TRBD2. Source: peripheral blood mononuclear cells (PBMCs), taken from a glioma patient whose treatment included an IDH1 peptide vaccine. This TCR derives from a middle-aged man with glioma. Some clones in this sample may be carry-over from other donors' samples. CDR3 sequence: CASNPFLGGRELFF. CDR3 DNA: TGCGCCAGCAACCCCTTCTTGGGGGGGAGGGAGCTGTTTTTT.